The source of this T cell receptor (beta chain) is a study of beta chain features in type 1 diabetes. Points from the study as a whole: PCR, the amplification step, might favor shorter templates, equally in patients and controls. Moderate yet significant TCRB CDR3 shortening was seen in Type 1 diabetes patients in all four CD4+ subsets. Compared with healthy donors, patients appeared to share more similar naive, central memory and regulatory TCRB repertoires.

The germline CDR1 and CDR2 sequences are GTSNPN and SVGIG (reference sequence). Trimming pared 1 base from V and 1 base from J, leaving 7 bases between. This CDR3 has 13 amino acids. cDNA synthesis used the whole RNA isolate, giving expressed TCRB sequences. Profiling relied on immunoSEQ multiplex PCR, and the TCRdb table lists in-frame clones only, not all of them. Of hundreds of thousands of clones listed, about an eighth are singletons. This clone turned up a few times. Its cognate antigen is unknown. Other DNA variants within this sample encode the same CDR3. This sequence joins TRBV30 and TRBJ1-1; possibly TRBD1 for D (6 bases). Sample: naive CD4+ T cells from blood. The TCR sequence derives from a man between 18 and 35 years old with type 1 diabetes. The CDR3 DNA reads TGTGCCTGGAGTGGGACAGCGAACACTGAAGCTTTCTTT. Encoded protein: CAWSGTANTEAFF.